This TCR beta chain was profiled in a study of shared clonotypes between healthy human individuals. The unsorted samples had some 90 million PBMCs used for genomic DNA. With 1 base clipped from V and 8 bases from J, the junction kept 6 bases outside the gene matches. Germline CDR1 SGHRS, CDR2 YFSETQ. The CDR3 runs 15 residues. Study-level results: Represented genetic and exposure-history diversity was restricted by having few donors.

Original processing methods: Filtering differed since immunoSEQ provided only junctions, with no quality scores. Repertoires were generated with immunoSEQ multiplex PCR, while TCRdb's copy carries only in-frame clones and drops some. That table is the source of V, J and clone size, and D and trimming were worked out from the DNA. The top ten clones hold less than 15% of a sample with hundreds of thousands of clones, 75% to 85% of them seen once. With respect to this clone: As yet, its antigen is unknown.

The chain is built from TRBV5-1 and TRBJ2-4, with 10 bases that match TRBD2. The source of this sequence is a woman in her 40s in good health. Some clones in this sample may be carry-over from other donors' samples. The sequenced material came from PBMCs. The CDR3 sequence is CASSLTGTSEDIQYF. CDR3 bases: TGCGCCAGCAGCTTGACCGGGACTAGCGAGGACATTCAGTACTTC.